The rows below give T cell receptor beta chains drawn from one sample of a study of blood T cell repertoires in COVID-19. Method: immunoSEQ multiplex PCR; TCRdb's copy keeps in-frame clones and lacks some. The sample lists around 200,000 clones; roughly 80% were seen once. Sequenced sample: peripheral blood. The receptor set was obtained from a woman aged 70-85 years with COVID-19, enrolled during active disease. Both conserved end residues are part of each CDR3. The order of the fields is clone size, J gene, V gene, D gene, CDR3 protein, CDR3 DNA. A D gene is named only where the DNA matches it firmly. Part of the rows lack a size; the others show once, few, many or a class for expanded clones.

once	TRBJ1-2	TRBV6-4	-	CASSPGNYGYTF	TGTGCCAGCAGTCCGGGAAACTATGGCTACACCTTC
-	TRBJ1-1	TRBV30	-	CAWSGEGRGTEAFF	TGTGCCTGGAGTGGGGAGGGGAGAGGCACTGAAGCTTTCTTT
-	TRBJ2-1	TRBV6-5	TRBD2	CASEGLAGYNEQFF	TGTGCCAGCGAAGGACTAGCGGGATACAATGAGCAGTTCTTC
-	TRBJ1-1	TRBV7-2	-	CASSLAQETEAFF	TGTGCCAGCAGCTTAGCGCAAGAGACAGAAGCTTTCTTT
once	TRBJ2-2	TRBV5-1	TRBD1	CASSLGDRGTGELFF	TGCGCCAGCAGCTTGGGGGACAGAGGCACCGGGGAGCTGTTTTTT
-	TRBJ2-7	TRBV28	TRBD1	CASSLNPDRGRFLLLRGQYF	TGTGCCAGCAGTTTAAACCCGGACAGGGGTCGATTCCTGCTCCTACGAGGGCAGTACTTC
-	TRBJ2-4	TRBV3-1/TRBV3-2	TRBD2	CASSQRAVGGENIQYF	TGTGCCAGCAGCCAACGAGCGGTGGGAGGGGAAAACATTCAGTACTTC
-	TRBJ1-6	TRBV6-5	-	CASSYQGSDSPLHF	TGTGCCAGCAGTTATCAGGGGAGTGATTCACCCCTCCACTTT
-	TRBJ2-3	TRBV3-1/TRBV3-2	-	CASSLDRSTDTQYF	TGTGCCAGCAGCCTGGACAGAAGCACAGATACGCAGTATTTT
-	TRBJ2-7	TRBV10-1	-	CASSYAGGRNYEQYF	TGCGCCAGCAGTTATGCAGGGGGGAGAAACTACGAGCAGTACTTC
few	TRBJ2-1	TRBV4-2	-	CASSQVRNNEQFF	TGTGCCAGCAGCCAAGTCAGGAACAATGAGCAGTTCTTC
-	TRBJ1-1	TRBV18	-	CASSPRRGNTEAFF	TGTGCCAGCTCACCTCGGAGGGGGAACACTGAAGCTTTCTTT
-	TRBJ1-1	TRBV5-6	-	CASSLDPVEAFF	TGTGCCAGCAGCTTGGATCCGGTTGAAGCTTTCTTT
-	TRBJ1-1	TRBV7-2	TRBD1	CASSPRQGNTEAFF	TGTGCCAGCAGCCCGCGACAGGGAAACACTGAAGCTTTCTTT
few	TRBJ1-3	TRBV5-1	-	CASSLEQPSGNTIYF	TGCGCCAGCAGCTTGGAACAGCCCTCTGGAAACACCATATATTTT
-	TRBJ2-7	TRBV6-5	TRBD2	CASYGGSGYEQYF	TGTGCCAGCTACGGGGGGAGTGGGTACGAGCAGTACTTC
-	TRBJ1-1	TRBV30	TRBD1	CAWSVKGLTGRNTEAFF	TGTGCCTGGAGCGTAAAAGGGTTGACAGGGAGGAACACTGAAGCTTTCTTT
-	TRBJ1-1	TRBV6-5	-	CASSRQGGSTEAFF	TGTGCCAGCAGTAGACAAGGAGGAAGCACTGAAGCTTTCTTT
-	TRBJ1-1	TRBV27	TRBD1	CASNDRAGKTEAFF	TGTGCCAGCAACGACAGGGCGGGGAAAACTGAAGCTTTCTTT
-	TRBJ2-2	TRBV5-6	TRBD2	CASSLGLAGNTGELFF	TGTGCCAGCAGCTTGGGACTAGCGGGGAACACCGGGGAGCTGTTTTTT
-	TRBJ1-5	TRBV30	TRBD1	CAWGDREYQPQHF	TGTGCCTGGGGGGACAGGGAGTATCAGCCCCAGCATTTT
-	TRBJ1-2	TRBV30	-	CACQGGYTF	TGTGCCTGCCAGGGCGGCTACACCTTC
-	TRBJ1-1	TRBV7-9	-	CASSSQGHGEAFF	TGTGCCAGCAGCTCCCAGGGGCATGGTGAAGCTTTCTTT
few	TRBJ1-3	TRBV4-2	-	CASSQNAKLGNTIYF	TGTGCCAGCAGCCAAAATGCCAAACTTGGAAACACCATATATTTT
-	TRBJ2-2	TRBV5-1	-	CASSLVAWELFF	TGCGCCAGCAGCTTGGTGGCATGGGAGCTGTTTTTT
-	TRBJ2-5	TRBV24-1	-	CATIDRQETQYF	TGTGCCACCATCGACAGACAAGAGACCCAGTACTTC
few	TRBJ1-5	TRBV30	TRBD1	CAWSGGDRGYQPQHF	TGTGCCTGGAGTGGTGGGGACAGGGGATATCAGCCCCAGCATTTT
-	TRBJ1-1	TRBV4-1	-	CASSPEGRNTEAFF	TGCGCCAGCAGCCCAGAGGGGCGGAACACTGAAGCTTTCTTT
-	TRBJ2-1	TRBV15	TRBD1	CATNTGGNEQFF	TGTGCCACCAATACAGGGGGCAATGAGCAGTTCTTC
-	TRBJ2-5	TRBV28	TRBD1	CASSLGTGSLETQYF	TGTGCCAGCAGTTTGGGGACAGGGAGTTTGGAGACCCAGTACTTC
few	TRBJ1-1	TRBV24-1	-	CATSDFAENTEAFF	TGTGCCACCAGTGATTTCGCAGAGAACACTGAAGCTTTCTTT
-	TRBJ2-6	TRBV28	TRBD1	CASRGAQGAKGANVLTF	TGTGCCAGCAGGGGGGCACAGGGGGCGAAGGGGGCCAACGTCCTGACTTTC
-	TRBJ2-3	TRBV7-6	TRBD1	CASSRGQGATDTQYF	TGTGCCAGCAGCCGAGGACAGGGGGCAACAGATACGCAGTATTTT
-	TRBJ2-1	TRBV18	TRBD2	CASSPLRGSLRNEQFF	TGTGCCAGCTCACCACTTCGCGGGAGCCTCCGCAATGAGCAGTTCTTC
-	TRBJ2-1	TRBV9	TRBD2	CASSVGVAGSSKYNEQFF	TGTGCCAGCAGCGTAGGAGTAGCGGGATCGTCAAAGTACAATGAGCAGTTCTTC
-	TRBJ1-2	TRBV27	-	CASSLMGDTNYGYTF	TGTGCCAGCAGTTTAATGGGAGACACCAACTATGGCTACACCTTC
-	TRBJ2-7	TRBV7-9	TRBD2	CASSPGTSGSDEQYF	TGTGCCAGCAGCCCAGGGACTAGCGGGAGTGACGAGCAGTACTTC
-	TRBJ2-3	TRBV5-5	-	CASSLSSSVTDTQYF	TGTGCCAGCAGCTTATCATCGAGTGTCACAGATACGCAGTATTTT
once	TRBJ2-4	TRBV30	-	CAWSPSTEFIQYF	TGTGCCTGGAGCCCCTCGACAGAATTCATTCAGTACTTC
-	TRBJ2-6	TRBV18	-	CASSPRAAYLSGANVLTF	TGTGCCAGCTCACCACGGGCAGCTTACCTCTCTGGGGCCAACGTCCTGACTTTC
-	TRBJ1-3	TRBV28	-	CASSSPPGQGSMGGNTIYF	TGTGCCAGCAGTTCCCCCCCCGGGCAGGGTAGTATGGGAGGAAACACCATATATTTT
-	TRBJ2-5	TRBV5-4	-	CASSWVREETQYF	TGTGCCAGCAGCTGGGTTCGGGAAGAGACCCAGTACTTC
-	TRBJ1-5	TRBV2	-	CASSGDTQAQHF	TGTGCCAGCAGCGGGGACACACAGGCCCAGCATTTT
-	TRBJ2-1	TRBV7-2	TRBD2	CASSLLAGVSNEQFF	TGTGCCAGCAGCCTACTAGCGGGAGTGAGCAATGAGCAGTTCTTC
-	TRBJ1-2	TRBV9	-	CASSPVMRALYGYTF	TGTGCCAGCAGCCCAGTAATGCGGGCCCTCTATGGCTACACCTTC
-	TRBJ1-2	TRBV5-6	-	CASSLAAGIGYGYTF	TGTGCCAGCAGCTTGGCGGCAGGGATTGGCTATGGCTACACCTTC
-	TRBJ1-5	TRBV18	-	CASSPSRADQPQHF	TGTGCCAGCTCACCCAGCAGGGCGGATCAGCCCCAGCATTTT
-	TRBJ1-1	TRBV6-1	-	CASSDRENTEAFF	TGTGCCAGCAGTGACAGGGAAAACACTGAAGCTTTCTTT
-	TRBJ2-7	TRBV30	-	CACNHGTYEQYF	TGTGCCTGTAATCACGGGACCTACGAGCAGTACTTC
-	TRBJ2-1	TRBV7-2	-	CASSSRHNEQFF	TGTGCCAGCAGCTCCCGACATAATGAGCAGTTCTTC
-	TRBJ2-1	TRBV5-1	TRBD2	CASSPTGAGGRYEQFF	TGCGCCAGCAGCCCAACTGGGGCGGGAGGCCGGTATGAGCAGTTCTTC
-	TRBJ1-3	TRBV29-1	-	CSVAGGFGNTIYF	TGCAGCGTTGCGGGGGGCTTTGGAAACACCATATATTTT
-	TRBJ1-1	TRBV5-1	-	CASSAVVNTEAFF	TGCGCCAGCAGCGCGGTCGTGAACACTGAAGCTTTCTTT
-	TRBJ2-1	TRBV29-1	TRBD1	CSVAGDRGLYNEQFF	TGCAGCGTCGCGGGGGACAGGGGTCTCTACAATGAGCAGTTCTTC
-	TRBJ1-5	TRBV29-1	TRBD1	CSVEVRGQGAQHF	TGCAGCGTTGAAGTTAGGGGGCAAGGAGCCCAGCATTTT